Each of the 26 T cell receptor beta chains below was sequenced from the same sample in a study of shared clonotypes between healthy human individuals. Data came from immunoSEQ multiplex PCR; TCRdb stores just in-frame clones and leaves some out. The sample has some 2,500,000 clones; roughly 92% are singletons. Sequencing was done on a sample of naive CD4+ T cells from PBMCs. Stated subset: CD45RA+ positively selected. The receptor set was obtained from a man aged 18 to 29 in good health. Some clones in this sample may be carry-over from other donors' samples.

The chain joins TRBV6-1 to TRBJ1-2, with 9 bases identical to TRBD1. This CDR3 contains 13 residues. V lost 7 bases to trimming and J lost 8 bases; unmatched junction nucleotides: 8. The germline CDR1 and CDR2 sequences are MNHNS and SASEGT. Written as DNA, the CDR3 is TGTGCCAGCATACTACAGGGGGCGGAAGGCTACACCTTC. This sequence encodes CASILQGAEGYTF.

This chain uses TRBV7-2 with TRBJ1-4; the D is unclear. CDR3 length equals 13 residues. Trimming shortened V by 2 bases and J by 9 bases, and 10 bases separated the two germline ends. Germline lookup yields CDR1 SGHTA and CDR2 FQGNSA. The CDR3 DNA reads as TGTGCCAGCAGCTTATCCCCTCCAAAAAAACTGTTTTTT. Translated, it gives CASSLSPPKKLFF.

This clone is a singleton in its sample. The chain links TRBV28 to TRBJ2-7; D is unresolved. The length of the CDR3 is 12 residues. V lost 5 bases and J lost 3, with 8 bases in between. Looked up from germline, CDR1 is MDHEN and CDR2 is SYDVKM. CDR3 sequence reads: CASSIGYYEQYF. The DNA for the CDR3 is TGTGCCAGCAGTATCGGTTACTACGAGCAGTACTTC.

The gene calls are TRBV28 and TRBJ1-1; D is unclear. The CDR3 has 12 amino acids. Trimming left V 5 bases short and J 7 bases short, with 11 bases between. The V gene's germline CDR1 is MDHEN and CDR2 SYDVKM. The CDR3 bases are TGTGCCAGCAGTCCCCCCGGTGTTGAAGCTTTCTTT. Amino acid sequence: CASSPPGVEAFF.

This clone occurred a few times. The gene calls are TRBV7-9 and TRBJ1-5, with a weak D call TRBD1 (6 bases). V lost 5 bases, J lost 9 bases, and 11 bases lay in between. The CDR3 contains 12 residues. The germline V gene has CDR1 SEHNR and CDR2 FQNEAQ (reference sequence). In nucleotides, the CDR3 is TGTGCCAGCAGCCGGACACAGGGGCCCCAGCATTTT. It translates to CASSRTQGPQHF.

The rearrangement uses TRBV10-3 and TRBJ2-5; no firm D call. V lost 3 bases and J 4 bases, leaving 6 bases between the germline ends. CDR1 and CDR2 (germline): ENHRY, SYGVKD. CDR3 size: 12 residues. CDR3 region: CAISDSRETQYF. The CDR3 DNA sequence: TGTGCCATCAGTGACTCGAGAGAGACCCAGTACTTC.

This chain uses TRBV6-1 with TRBJ1-1, with a tentative D call TRBD1 (6 bases). V lost 4 bases and J 1 base, leaving 19 bases between the germline ends. The CDR3 is 17 amino acids. The germline CDR1 and CDR2 sequences are MNHNS and SASEGT. The CDR3 DNA is TGTGCCAGCAGTGCATCCCCGAGGGGGGCCCGGAACACTGAAGCTTTCTTT. Amino acids: CASSASPRGARNTEAFF.

The chain carries TRBV28 and TRBJ2-4; 7 bases fit TRBD1. CDR3 size: 16 residues. Per germline, CDR1 MDHEN and CDR2 SYDVKM. After removal of 5 bases from V and 1 base from J, the junction contained 8 bases not matched to a gene. As DNA, the CDR3 is TGTGCCAGCAGTACCACAGGGGCGGTGGCCAAAAACATTCAGTACTTC. Its translation is CASSTTGAVAKNIQYF.

The chain carries TRBV29-1 and TRBJ2-3; 9 bases are shared with TRBD2. Losses at the gene ends were 6 bases for V and 10 bases for J; bases not matched to a gene: 14. Germline CDR1 SQVTM, CDR2 ANQGSEA. CDR3 length: 14 residues. For the CDR3, the DNA is TGCAGCGTCCCGGGACAGTCGCGGGAGGGAGCGCAGTATTTT. This sequence encodes CSVPGQSREGAQYF.

The J gene is TRBJ1-3, the V gene TRBV5-1; 7 positions agree with TRBD1. This CDR3 is built from 14 residues. Looked up from germline, CDR1 is SGHRS and CDR2 is YFSETQ. The V segment lost 4 bases and the J segment 2 bases; nucleotides outside the gene matches: 3. The CDR3 DNA reads TGCGCCAGCAGCACACAGGGGCCTGGAAACACCATATATTTT. Translation gives CASSTQGPGNTIYF.

This clone was observed once. The chain joins TRBV30 to TRBJ1-1; 7 positions match TRBD1. The CDR3 runs 13 residues. The germline V gene has CDR1 GTSNPN and CDR2 SVGIG (reference sequence). The V segment lost 5 bases and the J segment 6 bases; nucleotides outside the gene matches: 9. DNA of the CDR3: TGTGCCTGGGTCTACAGGGGCCGGTCTGAAGCTTTCTTT. Translation: CAWVYRGRSEAFF. Supplemented by reference TRBV30 and TRBJ1-1, the full variable domain reads SQTIHQWPATLVQPVGSPLSLECTVEGTSNPNLYWYRQAAGRGLQLLFYSVGIGQISSEVPQNLSASRPQDRQFILSSKKLLLSDSGFYLCAWVYRGRSEAFFGQGTRLTVV.

The V call is TRBV27, the J call TRBJ1-6; 7 bases are shared with TRBD1. V dropped 5 bases and J dropped 7; count of bases not matched to a gene: 14. Germline CDR1 is MNHEY and CDR2 is SMNVEV (reference sequence). The CDR3 runs to 17 residues. The CDR3 DNA is TGTGCCAGCAGTCTTACCCGGGTGACAGGGTGGAATTCACCCCTCCACTTT. Translated, it gives CASSLTRVTGWNSPLHF.

There are a few counts of this clone. This chain links TRBV28 with TRBJ1-1; D is uncertain. Germline V CDR1 and CDR2: MDHEN, SYDVKM. The CDR3 has 13 residues. V gave up 8 bases and J gave up 1 base, with 11 bases separating them. The CDR3 bases are TGTGCCAGCGGACTTGGAAAGAACACTGAAGCTTTCTTT. Residues: CASGLGKNTEAFF.

The chain employs TRBV27 and TRBJ2-7; TRBD2 matches at 8 bases. Germline-derived CDR1 and CDR2 are MNHEY and SMNVEV (reference sequence). V was clipped by 2 bases and J by 2 bases; unmatched bases: 5. CDR3 length: 15 amino acids. The CDR3 coding sequence is TGTGCCAGCAGTTTAGGCCGCGGGAGGACCTACGAGCAGTACTTC. Amino acids: CASSLGRGRTYEQYF.

This chain joins TRBV28 and TRBJ2-7, with 11 positions matching TRBD2. The trim removed 7 bases at V and 3 bases at J, leaving 11 bases unmatched. From germline, CDR1 is MDHEN and CDR2 SYDVKM. The length of the CDR3 is 16 residues. The CDR3 region is CASTGGLAGGNYEQYF. The DNA for the CDR3 is TGTGCCAGCACCGGTGGCCTAGCGGGAGGAAACTACGAGCAGTACTTC.

This clone was counted once. The rearrangement joins TRBV30 to TRBJ1-2; the match to TRBD1 covers 12 bases. J lost 4 bases, V lost 3 bases, and 6 bases had no gene match. Per germline, CDR1 GTSNPN and CDR2 SVGIG (reference sequence). The CDR3 totals 15 residues. CDR3 bases: TGTGCCTGGAGCCCGGGACAGGGGGCAGGCTATGGCTACACCTTC. This translates into CAWSPGQGAGYGYTF.

This chain connects TRBV4-1 to TRBJ1-4, with 9 bases matching TRBD1. Germline CDR1 is MGHRA and CDR2 is YSYEKL. The CDR3 contains 19 residues. Losses at the gene ends were 4 bases for V and 0 bases for J; bases not matched to a gene: 12. The CDR3 here is CASSPRGQGTLSTNEKLFF. CDR3 in DNA: TGCGCCAGCAGCCCACGTGGACAGGGGACCCTCTCAACTAATGAAAAACTGTTTTTT.

The CDR3 region is CASSKGILGTDTQYF. In DNA form, the CDR3 reads TGTGCCAGTTCAAAGGGAATACTGGGGACAGATACGCAGTATTTT. The chain has TRBV19 and TRBJ2-3; D ambiguous. This CDR3 contains 15 residues. Between the trimmed V and J ends, which lost 8 bases and 3 bases, there was a span of 18 bases. CDR1 is LNHDA and CDR2 is SQIVND in the germline V gene (reference sequence). The full variable domain, in which reference TRBV19 and TRBJ2-3 provide the parts outside the CDR3, is DGGITQSPKYLFRKEGQNVTLSCEQNLNHDAMYWYRQDPGQGLRLIYYSQIVNDFQKGDIAEGYSVSREKKESFPLTVTSAQKNPTAFYLCASSKGILGTDTQYFGPGTRLTVL.

Concerning this clone itself: This specimen includes other DNA sequences encoding the same CDR3. The chain links TRBV5-1 to TRBJ2-7; 12 nucleotides agree with TRBD2. Germline V gene lookup returns CDR1 SGHRS and CDR2 YFSETQ. The CDR3 covers 14 residues. V dropped 4 bases and J dropped 2; count of bases not matched to a gene: 1. The CDR3 DNA is TGCGCCAGCAGCCGGACTAGCGGGACCTACGAGCAGTACTTC. Residues: CASSRTSGTYEQYF.

The rearrangement joins TRBV2 to TRBJ2-4; the D is unclear. Germline V lookup: CDR1 SNHLY, CDR2 FYNNEI. This CDR3 comprises 14 residues. V lost 2 bases to trimming and J lost 5 bases, with 10 bases between them. The CDR3 DNA follows: TGTGCCAGCAGTGAATACGAGCAGGAAAACATTCAGTACTTC. Translated: CASSEYEQENIQYF.

In the case of this clone: In the same sample, other DNA sequences code for this CDR3. The CDR3 region is CASSPGTGPYEQYF. In nucleotides, the CDR3 is TGTGCCAGCAGTCCCGGGACAGGCCCCTACGAGCAGTACTTC. This chain connects TRBV7-7 to TRBJ2-7, with 8 nucleotides matching TRBD1. Germline CDR1 is SSHAT and CDR2 is FNYEAQ (reference sequence). The CDR3 has 14 amino acids. V gave up 6 bases and J gave up 2 bases; unmatched junction bases: 6.

The rearrangement joins TRBV4-1 to TRBJ2-6, with D unresolved. CDR1 is MGHRA, CDR2 YSYEKL, per germline. The CDR3 spans 20 residues. The ends were cut back, 0 bases at V and 0 bases at J, with 18 bases in the middle. The CDR3 DNA is TGCGCCAGCAGCCAAGATCCAGTCCTTGGACGGAACTCTGGGGCCAACGTCCTGACTTTC. It yields the protein CASSQDPVLGRNSGANVLTF.

The rearrangement links TRBV19 to TRBJ2-7; possible D gene TRBD1, 7 bases. Per germline, CDR1 LNHDA and CDR2 SQIVND (reference sequence). V shed 3 bases and J shed 2 bases, with 14 bases lying between them. This CDR3 has 15 residues. CDR3 coding DNA: TGTGCCAGTAGTATTGGAGGGGGCCTACCCTACGAGCAGTACTTC. Its translation: CASSIGGGLPYEQYF.

This chain links TRBV5-4 with TRBJ1-6; D remains ambiguous. V dropped 5 bases and J dropped 7 bases, with 13 bases sitting between them. The CDR3 consists of 14 residues. The germline V gene encodes CDR1 SGHNT and CDR2 YYREEE (reference sequence). CDR3 in DNA: TGTGCCAGCAGTATGGGCACTAGGAATTCACCCCTCCACTTT. It translates to CASSMGTRNSPLHF.

The chain employs TRBV28 and TRBJ1-2; D call uncertain. The V end lost 2 bases, the J end lost 8 bases, and 6 bases lay between the germline ends. Per the germline V gene, CDR1 is MDHEN and CDR2 is SYDVKM. This CDR3 is built from 11 residues. For the CDR3, the DNA is TGTGCCAGCAGTTTAAACAGCGGCTACACCTTC. This sequence encodes CASSLNSGYTF.

The genes are TRBV18 and TRBJ2-2; TRBD1 might be the D (5 bases). The CDR3 length is 18 residues. With 5 bases removed from V and 1 base from J, the gap between germline ends came to 20 bases. Germline-derived CDR1 and CDR2 are KGHSH and LQKENI. The CDR3 coding sequence is TGTGCCAGCTCAAATACGGACATGATCTGGGTGAACACCGGGGAGCTGTTTTTT. Translating it yields CASSNTDMIWVNTGELFF. The entire variable domain, with the rest obtained from reference TRBV18 and TRBJ2-2, is as follows: NAGVMQNPRHLVRRRGQEARLRCSPMKGHSHVYWYRQLPEEGLKFMVYLQKENIIDESGMPKERFSAEFPKEGPSILRIQQVVRGDSAAYFCASSNTDMIWVNTGELFFGEGSRLTVL.